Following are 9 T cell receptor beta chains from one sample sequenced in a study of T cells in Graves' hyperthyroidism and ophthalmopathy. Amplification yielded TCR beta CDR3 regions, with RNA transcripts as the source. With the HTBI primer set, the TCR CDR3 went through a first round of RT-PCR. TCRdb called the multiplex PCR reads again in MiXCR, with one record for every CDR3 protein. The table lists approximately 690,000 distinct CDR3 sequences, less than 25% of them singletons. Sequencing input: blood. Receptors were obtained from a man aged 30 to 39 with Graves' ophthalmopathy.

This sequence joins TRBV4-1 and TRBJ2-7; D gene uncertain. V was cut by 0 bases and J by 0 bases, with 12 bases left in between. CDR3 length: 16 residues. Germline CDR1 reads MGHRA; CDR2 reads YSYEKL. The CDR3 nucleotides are TGCGCCAGCAGCCAAGATTACGGGTCGAGCTCCTACGAGCAGTACTTC. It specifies CASSQDYGSSSYEQYF.

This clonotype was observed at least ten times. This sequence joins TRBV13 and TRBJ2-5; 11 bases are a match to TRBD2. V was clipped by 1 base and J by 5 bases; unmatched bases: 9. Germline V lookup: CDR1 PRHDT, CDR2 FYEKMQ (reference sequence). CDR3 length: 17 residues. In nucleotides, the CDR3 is TGTGCCAGCAGCTTAGCGGCTAGCGGGAGGAGGGGGGAGACCCAGTACTTC. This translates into CASSLAASGRRGETQYF.

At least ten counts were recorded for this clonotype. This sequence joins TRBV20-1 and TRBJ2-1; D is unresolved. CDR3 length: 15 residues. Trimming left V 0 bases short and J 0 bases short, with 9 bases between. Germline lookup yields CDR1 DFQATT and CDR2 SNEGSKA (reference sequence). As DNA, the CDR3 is TGCAGTGCTAGAGAGGCGCGGACCTCCTACAATGAGCAGTTCTTC. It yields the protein CSAREARTSYNEQFF.

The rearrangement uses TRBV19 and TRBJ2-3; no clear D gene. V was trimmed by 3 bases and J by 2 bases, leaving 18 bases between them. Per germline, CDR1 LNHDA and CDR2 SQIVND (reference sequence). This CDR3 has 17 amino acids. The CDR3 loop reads CASSMAGLGKNTDTQYF. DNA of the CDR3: TGTGCCAGTAGTATGGCCGGTTTGGGCAAGAACACAGATACGCAGTATTTT.

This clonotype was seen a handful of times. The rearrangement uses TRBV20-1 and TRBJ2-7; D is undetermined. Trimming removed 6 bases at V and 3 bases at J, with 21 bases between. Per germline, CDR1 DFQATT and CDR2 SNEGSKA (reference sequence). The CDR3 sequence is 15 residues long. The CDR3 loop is CSATPPPQPDYEQYF. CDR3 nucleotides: TGCAGTGCCACGCCCCCCCCCCAGCCAGACTACGAGCAGTACTTC.

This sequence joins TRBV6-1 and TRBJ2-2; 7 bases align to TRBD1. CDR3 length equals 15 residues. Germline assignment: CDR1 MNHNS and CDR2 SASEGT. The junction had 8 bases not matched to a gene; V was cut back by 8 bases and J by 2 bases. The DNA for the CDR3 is TGTGCCAGCGGGCAGGACAGGCCTAACACCGGGGAGCTGTTTTTT. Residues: CASGQDRPNTGELFF.

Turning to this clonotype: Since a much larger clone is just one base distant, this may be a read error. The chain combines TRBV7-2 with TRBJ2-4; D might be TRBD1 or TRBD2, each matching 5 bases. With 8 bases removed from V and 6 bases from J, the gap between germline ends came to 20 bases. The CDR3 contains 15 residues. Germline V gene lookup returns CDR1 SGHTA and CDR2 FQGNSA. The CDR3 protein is CASGNRGRELNIQYF. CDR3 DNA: TGTGCCAGCGGCAACCGGGGCAGGGAGTTAAACATTCAGTACTTC.

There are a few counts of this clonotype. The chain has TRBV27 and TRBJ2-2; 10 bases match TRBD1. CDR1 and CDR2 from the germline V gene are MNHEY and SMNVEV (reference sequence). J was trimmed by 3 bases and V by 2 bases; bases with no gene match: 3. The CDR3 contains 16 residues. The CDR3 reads CASSLRTGGDTGELFF. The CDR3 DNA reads TGTGCCAGCAGTTTACGGACAGGGGGGGACACCGGGGAGCTGTTTTTT.

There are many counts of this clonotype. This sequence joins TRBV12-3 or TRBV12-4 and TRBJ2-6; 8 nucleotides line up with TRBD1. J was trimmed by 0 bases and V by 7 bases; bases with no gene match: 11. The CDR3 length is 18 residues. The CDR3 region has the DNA TGTGCCAGCATCTCTCGGGACAGGTCCCTCTCTGGGGCCAACGTCCTGACTTTC. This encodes CASISRDRSLSGANVLTF.